The T cell receptor (beta chain) described here comes from a study of T cell repertoires in cytomegalovirus infection. Across the whole study: Evidence of both CMV infection and a matching HLA type came from public TCR beta signatures. Study results and caveats: Carriers of CMV plus the relevant HLA were identified by cumulative public TCR beta family frequency. The study found HLA-C-restricted CMV-specific TCR beta clonotypes dominating the ex vivo response.

TCRdb re-derived calls from the reads in MiXCR, one entry per CDR3 protein. In the table there are around 260,000 distinct CDR3 sequences, 20% to 30% of which are singletons. V lost 4 bases and J lost 2; bases outside the gene matches: 6. The CDR3 has 16 residues. Germline CDR1 is SGHTA and CDR2 is FQGNSA. At least ten counts were recorded for this clonotype. As yet, its antigen is unknown. Sequencing used PBMCs. This chain joins TRBV7-2 and TRBJ2-7, with 12 bases aligning to TRBD1. This TCR was sampled from a human donor in good health (CMV status not recorded). Some clones in this sample may be carry-over from other donors' samples. CDR3: CASSSTGQGATYEQYF. Here the CDR3 DNA reads TGTGCCAGCAGCTCCACGGGACAGGGGGCGACCTACGAGCAGTACTTC.